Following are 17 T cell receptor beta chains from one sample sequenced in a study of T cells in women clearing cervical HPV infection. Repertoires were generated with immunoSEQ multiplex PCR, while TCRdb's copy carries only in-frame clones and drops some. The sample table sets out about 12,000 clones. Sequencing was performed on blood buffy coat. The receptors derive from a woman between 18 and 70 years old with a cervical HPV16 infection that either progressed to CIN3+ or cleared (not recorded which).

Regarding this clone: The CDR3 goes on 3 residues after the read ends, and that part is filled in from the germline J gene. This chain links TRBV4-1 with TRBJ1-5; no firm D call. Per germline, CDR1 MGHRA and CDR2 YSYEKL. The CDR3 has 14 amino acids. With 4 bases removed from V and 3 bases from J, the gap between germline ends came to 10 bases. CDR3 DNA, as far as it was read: TGCGCCAGCAGCCCAACACTATTCAATCAGCCC. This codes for CASSPTLFNQP. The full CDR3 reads CASSPTLFNQPQHF.

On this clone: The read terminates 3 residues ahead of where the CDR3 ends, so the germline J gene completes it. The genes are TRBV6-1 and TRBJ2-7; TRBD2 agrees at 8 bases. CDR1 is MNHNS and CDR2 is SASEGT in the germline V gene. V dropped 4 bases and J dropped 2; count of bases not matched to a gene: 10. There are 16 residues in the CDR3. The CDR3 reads CASSGGIAGPPYEQYF. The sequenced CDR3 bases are TGTGCCAGCAGTGGTGGGATAGCGGGGCCACCCTACGAG.

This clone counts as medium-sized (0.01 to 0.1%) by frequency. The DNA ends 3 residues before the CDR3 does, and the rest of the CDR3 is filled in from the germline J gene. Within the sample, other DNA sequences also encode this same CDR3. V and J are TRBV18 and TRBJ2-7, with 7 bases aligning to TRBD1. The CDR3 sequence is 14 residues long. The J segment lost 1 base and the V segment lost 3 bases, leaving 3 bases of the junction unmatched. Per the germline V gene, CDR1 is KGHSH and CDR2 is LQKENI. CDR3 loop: CASSPQGDSYEQYF. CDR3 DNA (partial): TGTGCCAGCTCACCCCAGGGGGATTCCTACGAG.

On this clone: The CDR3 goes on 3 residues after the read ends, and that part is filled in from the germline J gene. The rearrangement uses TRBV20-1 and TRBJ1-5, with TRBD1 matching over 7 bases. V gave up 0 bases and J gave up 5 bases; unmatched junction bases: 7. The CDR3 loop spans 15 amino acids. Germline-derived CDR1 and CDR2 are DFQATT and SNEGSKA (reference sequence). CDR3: CSARDHGTDYQPQHF. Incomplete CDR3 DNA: TGCAGTGCTAGAGATCATGGGACAGACTATCAGCCC.

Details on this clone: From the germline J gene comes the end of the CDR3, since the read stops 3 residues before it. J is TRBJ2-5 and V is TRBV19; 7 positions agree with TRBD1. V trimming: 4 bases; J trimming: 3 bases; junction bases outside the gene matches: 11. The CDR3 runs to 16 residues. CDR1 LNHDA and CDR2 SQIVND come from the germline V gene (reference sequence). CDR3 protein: CASSTTTGSQKETQYF. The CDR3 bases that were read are TGTGCCAGTAGTACCACGACAGGGAGTCAAAAAGAGACC.

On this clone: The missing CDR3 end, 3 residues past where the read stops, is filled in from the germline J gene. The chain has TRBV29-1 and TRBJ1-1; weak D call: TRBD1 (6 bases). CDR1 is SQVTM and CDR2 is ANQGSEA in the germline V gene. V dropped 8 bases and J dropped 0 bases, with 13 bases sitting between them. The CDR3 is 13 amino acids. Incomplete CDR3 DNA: TGCAGCCAAACCGGACAGATGAACACTGAA. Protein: CSQTGQMNTE. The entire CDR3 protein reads CSQTGQMNTEAFF.

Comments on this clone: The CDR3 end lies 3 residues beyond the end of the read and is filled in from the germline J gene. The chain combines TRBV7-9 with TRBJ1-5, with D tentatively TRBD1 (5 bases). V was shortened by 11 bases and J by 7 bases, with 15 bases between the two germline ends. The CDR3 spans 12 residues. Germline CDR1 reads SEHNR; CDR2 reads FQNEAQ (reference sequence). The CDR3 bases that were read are TGTGCCTGCGGCGAGCAGGGCCAGCCC. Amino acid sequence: CACGEQGQP. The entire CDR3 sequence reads CACGEQGQPQHF.

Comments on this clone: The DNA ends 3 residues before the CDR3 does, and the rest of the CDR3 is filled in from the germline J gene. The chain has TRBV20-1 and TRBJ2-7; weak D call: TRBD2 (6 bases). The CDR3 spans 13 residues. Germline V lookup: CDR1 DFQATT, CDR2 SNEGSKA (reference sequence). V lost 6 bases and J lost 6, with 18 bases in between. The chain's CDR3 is CSAETPGLREQYF. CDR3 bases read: TGCAGTGCAGAAACGCCGGGACTGCGCGAG.

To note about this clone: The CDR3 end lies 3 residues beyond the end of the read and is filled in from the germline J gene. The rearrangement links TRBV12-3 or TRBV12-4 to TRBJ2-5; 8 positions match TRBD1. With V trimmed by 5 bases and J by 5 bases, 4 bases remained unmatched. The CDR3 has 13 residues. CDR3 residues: CASSRQGSETQYF. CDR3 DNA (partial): TGTGCCAGCAGTAGACAGGGGTCGGAGACC.

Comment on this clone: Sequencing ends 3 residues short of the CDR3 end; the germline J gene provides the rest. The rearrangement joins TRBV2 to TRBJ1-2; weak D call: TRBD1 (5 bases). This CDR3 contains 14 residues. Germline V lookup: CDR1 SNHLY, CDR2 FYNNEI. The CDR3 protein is CASSSGGNYNDYTF. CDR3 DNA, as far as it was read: TGTGCCAGCTCCAGCGGGGGAAACTACAATGAC.

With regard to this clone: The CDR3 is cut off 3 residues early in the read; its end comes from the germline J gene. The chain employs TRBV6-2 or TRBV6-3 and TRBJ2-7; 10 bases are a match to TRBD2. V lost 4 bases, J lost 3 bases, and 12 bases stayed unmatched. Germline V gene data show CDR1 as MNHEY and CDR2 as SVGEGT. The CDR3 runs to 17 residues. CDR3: CASSSSGGAGFRYEQYF. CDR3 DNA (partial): TGTGCCAGCAGTTCGAGCGGGGGGGCCGGGTTTCGCTACGAG.

CDR3 protein: CASSPKTAGGANNEQFF. CDR3 DNA (partial): TGCGCCAGCAGCCCTAAGACGGCGGGGGGGGCCAATAATGAG. The rearrangement uses TRBV5-1 and TRBJ2-1, with 9 bases that match TRBD2. The CDR3 end is not reached by the read, which stops 3 residues before it; the germline J gene fills it in. CDR1 and CDR2 (germline): SGHRS, YFSETQ. Unmatched junction bases numbered 15, after V lost 4 bases and J lost 7 bases. This CDR3 has 17 residues.

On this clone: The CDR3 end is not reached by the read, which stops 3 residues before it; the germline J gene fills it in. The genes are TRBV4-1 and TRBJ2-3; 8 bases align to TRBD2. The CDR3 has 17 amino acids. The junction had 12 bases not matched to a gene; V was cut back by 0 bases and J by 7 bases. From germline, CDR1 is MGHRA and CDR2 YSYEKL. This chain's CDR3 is CASSQDYGGAPLYTQYF. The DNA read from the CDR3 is TGCGCCAGCAGCCAAGATTACGGGGGGGCGCCGTTGTATACG.

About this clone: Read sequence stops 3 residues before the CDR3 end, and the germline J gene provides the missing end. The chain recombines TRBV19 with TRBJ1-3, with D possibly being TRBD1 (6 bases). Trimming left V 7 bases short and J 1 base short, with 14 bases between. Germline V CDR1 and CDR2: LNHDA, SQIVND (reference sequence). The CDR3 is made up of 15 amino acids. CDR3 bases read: TGTGCCAGTACCGAAGGACAGCCATCTGGAAACACC. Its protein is CASTEGQPSGNT. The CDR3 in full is CASTEGQPSGNTIYF.

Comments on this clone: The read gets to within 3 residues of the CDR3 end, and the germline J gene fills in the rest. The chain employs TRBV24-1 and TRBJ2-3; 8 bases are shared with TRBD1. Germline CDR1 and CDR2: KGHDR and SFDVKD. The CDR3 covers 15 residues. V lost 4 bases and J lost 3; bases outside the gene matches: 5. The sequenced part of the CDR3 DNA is TGTGCCACCAGTGACCCGACAGGGGAGACAGATACG. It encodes CATSDPTGETDT. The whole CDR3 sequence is CATSDPTGETDTQYF.

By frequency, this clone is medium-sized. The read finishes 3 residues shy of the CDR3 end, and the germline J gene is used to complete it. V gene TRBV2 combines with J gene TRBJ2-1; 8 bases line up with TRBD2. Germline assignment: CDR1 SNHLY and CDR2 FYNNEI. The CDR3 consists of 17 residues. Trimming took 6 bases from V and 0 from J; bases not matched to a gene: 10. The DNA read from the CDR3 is TGTGCCAGCAGCAGCACAGATAGCGGGGTCTCCTACAATGAG. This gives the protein CASSSTDSGVSYNE. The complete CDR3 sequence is CASSSTDSGVSYNEQFF.

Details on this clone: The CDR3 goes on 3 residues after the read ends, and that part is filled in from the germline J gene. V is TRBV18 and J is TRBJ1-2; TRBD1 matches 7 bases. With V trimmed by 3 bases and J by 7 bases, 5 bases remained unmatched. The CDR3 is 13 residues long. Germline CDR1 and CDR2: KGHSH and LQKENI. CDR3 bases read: TGTGCCAGCTCACCGGACCGGGACAGTGGC. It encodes CASSPDRDSG. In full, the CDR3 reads CASSPDRDSGYTF.